This T cell receptor beta chain originates from a study of cytomegalovirus exposure and HLA in healthy donors. Both 60 Vbeta primers and 13 Jbeta primers went into the PCR. The table came from immunoSEQ multiplex PCR; TCRdb's copy has only in-frame clones and leaves some out. The repertoire holds around 92,000 clones, 65% to 80% seen once, with approximately 3.2% in the top ten. V shed 4 bases and J shed 0 bases, with 3 bases lying between them. Per germline, CDR1 ENHRY and CDR2 SYGVKD. The CDR3 runs 12 residues. The chain combines TRBV10-3 with TRBJ2-5, with D unresolved. Sequencing was done on a sample of PBMCs. The sequence was obtained from a female donor in good health and CMV-seropositive. The CDR3 DNA follows: TGTGCCATCAGTGGCGACCAAGAGACCCAGTACTTC. This encodes CAISGDQETQYF.